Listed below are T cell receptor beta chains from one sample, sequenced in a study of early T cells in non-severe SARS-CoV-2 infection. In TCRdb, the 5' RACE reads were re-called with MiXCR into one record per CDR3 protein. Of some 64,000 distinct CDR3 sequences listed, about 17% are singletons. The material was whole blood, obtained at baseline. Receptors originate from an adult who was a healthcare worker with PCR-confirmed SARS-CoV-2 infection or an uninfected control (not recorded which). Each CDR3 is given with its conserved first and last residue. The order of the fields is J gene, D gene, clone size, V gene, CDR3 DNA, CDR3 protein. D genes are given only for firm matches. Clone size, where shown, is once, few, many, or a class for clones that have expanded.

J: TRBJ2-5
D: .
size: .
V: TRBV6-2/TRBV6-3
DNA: TGTGCCAGCTCTCCGGGCGGAGAGACCCAGTACTTC
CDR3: CASSPGGETQYF

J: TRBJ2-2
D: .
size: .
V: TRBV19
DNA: TGTGCCAGTAGATCCCGGGCGGGCTACACCGGGGAGCTGTTTTTT
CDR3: CASRSRAGYTGELFF

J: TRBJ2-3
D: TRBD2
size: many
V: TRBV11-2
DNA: TGTGCCAGCAGCGCCGGACTAGCGGGAGGCTCGGGTACGCAGTATTTT
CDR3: CASSAGLAGGSGTQYF

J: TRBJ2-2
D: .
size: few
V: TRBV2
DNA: TGTGCCAGCAGTAAAAACAGGCCGAACACCGGGGAGCTGTTTTTT
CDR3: CASSKNRPNTGELFF

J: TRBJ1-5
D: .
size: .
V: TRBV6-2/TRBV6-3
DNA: TGTGCCAGCAGTTACTCCTTCCGGGGGGGGCGCAATCAGCCCCAGCATTTT
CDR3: CASSYSFRGGRNQPQHF

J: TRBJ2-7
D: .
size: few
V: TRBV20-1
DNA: TGCAGTGCTAAAGGATACTCCTACGAGCAGTACTTC
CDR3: CSAKGYSYEQYF

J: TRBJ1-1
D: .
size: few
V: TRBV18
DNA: TGTGCCAGCTCACCACGGGGGCTGAACACTGAAGCTTTCTTT
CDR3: CASSPRGLNTEAFF

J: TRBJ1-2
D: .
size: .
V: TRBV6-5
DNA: TGTGCCAGCAGTTACTCGGATGGCTATGGCTACACCTTC
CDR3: CASSYSDGYGYTF

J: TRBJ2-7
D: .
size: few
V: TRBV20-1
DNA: TGCAGTGCTAGGCCCCCTGGGGGGGGGCCTTACGAGCAGTACTTC
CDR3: CSARPPGGGPYEQYF

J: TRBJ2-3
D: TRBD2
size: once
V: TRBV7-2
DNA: TGTGCCAGCAGCTTGGCGGGTAGCGGGAGGGCCGTAGATACGCAGTATTTT
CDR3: CASSLAGSGRAVDTQYF

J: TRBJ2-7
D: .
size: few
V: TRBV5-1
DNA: TGCGCCAGCAGCGGCTACCGGGACCCCGATCGGGAGGAGCAGTACTTC
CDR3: CASSGYRDPDREEQYF

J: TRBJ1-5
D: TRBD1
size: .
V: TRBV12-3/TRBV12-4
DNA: TGTGCCAGCAGCTTGGGACAGGGGGACGTCCAGCCCCAGCATTTT
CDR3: CASSLGQGDVQPQHF

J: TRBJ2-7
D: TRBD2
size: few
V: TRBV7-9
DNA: TGTGCCAGCGGAATAGCGGGAGGGCCGGGTGAGCAGTACTTC
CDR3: CASGIAGGPGEQYF

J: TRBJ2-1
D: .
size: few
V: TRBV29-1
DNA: TGCAGCTCCTTCCGGGACTTCGAGCAGTTCTTC
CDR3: CSSFRDFEQFF